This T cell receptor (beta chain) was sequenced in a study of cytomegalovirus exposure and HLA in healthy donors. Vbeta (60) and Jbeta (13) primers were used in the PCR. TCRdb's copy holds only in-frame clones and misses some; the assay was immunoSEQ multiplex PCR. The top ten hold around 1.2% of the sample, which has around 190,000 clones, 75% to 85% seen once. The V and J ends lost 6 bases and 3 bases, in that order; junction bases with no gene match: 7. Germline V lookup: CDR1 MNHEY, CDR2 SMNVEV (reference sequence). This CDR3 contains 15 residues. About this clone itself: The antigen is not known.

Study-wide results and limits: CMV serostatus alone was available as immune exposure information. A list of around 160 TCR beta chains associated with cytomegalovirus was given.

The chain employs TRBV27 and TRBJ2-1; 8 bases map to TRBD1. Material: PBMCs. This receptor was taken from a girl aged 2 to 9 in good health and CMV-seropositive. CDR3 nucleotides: TGTGCCAGCAGATACGACAGGGGAGTCTACAATGAGCAGTTCTTC. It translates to CASRYDRGVYNEQFF.